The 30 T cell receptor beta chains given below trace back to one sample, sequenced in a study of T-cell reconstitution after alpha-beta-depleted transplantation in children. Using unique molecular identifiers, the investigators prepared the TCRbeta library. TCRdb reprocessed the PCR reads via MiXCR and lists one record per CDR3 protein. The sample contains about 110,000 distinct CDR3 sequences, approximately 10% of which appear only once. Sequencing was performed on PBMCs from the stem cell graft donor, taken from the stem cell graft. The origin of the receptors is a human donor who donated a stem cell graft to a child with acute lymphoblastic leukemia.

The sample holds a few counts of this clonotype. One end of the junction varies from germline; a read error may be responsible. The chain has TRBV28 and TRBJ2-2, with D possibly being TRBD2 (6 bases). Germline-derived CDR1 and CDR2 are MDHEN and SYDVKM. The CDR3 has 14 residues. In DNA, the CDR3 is TGTGCCAGCACCCCTGGCCTATCCACCGGGGGGCTGTTTTTT. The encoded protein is CASTPGLSTGGLFF.

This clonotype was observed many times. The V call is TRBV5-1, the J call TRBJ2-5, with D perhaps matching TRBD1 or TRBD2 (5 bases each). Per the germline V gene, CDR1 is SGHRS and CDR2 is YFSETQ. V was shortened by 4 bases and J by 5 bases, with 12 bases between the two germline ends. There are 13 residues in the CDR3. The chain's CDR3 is CASSPNWGETQYF. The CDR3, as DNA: TGCGCCAGCAGCCCCAATTGGGGGGAGACCCAGTACTTC.

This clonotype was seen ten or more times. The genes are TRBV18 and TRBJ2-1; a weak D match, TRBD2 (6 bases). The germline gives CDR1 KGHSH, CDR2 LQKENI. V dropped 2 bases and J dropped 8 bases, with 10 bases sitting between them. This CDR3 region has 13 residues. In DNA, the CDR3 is TGTGCCAGCTCACCAGGGACTGGCGATGAGCAGTTCTTC. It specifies CASSPGTGDEQFF.

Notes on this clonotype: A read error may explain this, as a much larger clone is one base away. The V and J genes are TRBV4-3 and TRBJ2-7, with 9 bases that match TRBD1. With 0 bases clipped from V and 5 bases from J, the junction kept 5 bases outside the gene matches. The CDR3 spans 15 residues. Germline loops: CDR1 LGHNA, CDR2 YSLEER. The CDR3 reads CASSQEGQGVHEQYF. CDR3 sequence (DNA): TGCGCCAGCAGCCAAGAGGGACAGGGTGTCCACGAGCAGTACTTC.

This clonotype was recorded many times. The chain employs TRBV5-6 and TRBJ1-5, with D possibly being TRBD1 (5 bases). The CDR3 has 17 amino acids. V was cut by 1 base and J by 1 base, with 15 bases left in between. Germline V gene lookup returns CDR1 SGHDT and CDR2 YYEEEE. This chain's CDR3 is CASSLTLTGRSNQPQHF. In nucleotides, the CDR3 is TGTGCCAGCAGCTTGACCCTAACAGGAAGAAGCAATCAGCCCCAGCATTTT.

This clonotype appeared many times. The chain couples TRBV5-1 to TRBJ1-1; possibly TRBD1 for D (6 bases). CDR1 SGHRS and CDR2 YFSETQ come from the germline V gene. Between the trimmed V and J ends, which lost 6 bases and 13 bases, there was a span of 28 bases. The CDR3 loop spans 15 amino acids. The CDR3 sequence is CASTHGRGGGVSVFF. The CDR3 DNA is TGCGCCAGCACACATGGCAGGGGTGGAGGCGTGAGTGTTTTCTTT.

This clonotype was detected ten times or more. CDR3 sequence: CASSLGSLWETQYF. DNA of the CDR3: TGTGCCAGCAGCTTGGGTTCCCTCTGGGAGACCCAGTACTTC. V usage is TRBV5-5 and J usage is TRBJ2-5; D remains ambiguous. This CDR3 is built from 14 residues. The germline V and J ends were trimmed by 0 bases and 5 bases, with 11 bases remaining between them. CDR1 is SGHKS, CDR2 YYEKEE, per germline (reference sequence).

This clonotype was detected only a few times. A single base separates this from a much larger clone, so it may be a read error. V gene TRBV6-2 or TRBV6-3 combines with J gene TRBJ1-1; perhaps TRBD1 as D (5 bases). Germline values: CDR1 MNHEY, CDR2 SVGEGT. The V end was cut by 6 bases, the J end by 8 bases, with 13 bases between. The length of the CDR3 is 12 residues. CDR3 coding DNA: TGTGCCAGCAGCTCAAGTGCAGGGGAAGCTTTCTTT. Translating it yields CASSSSAGEAFF.

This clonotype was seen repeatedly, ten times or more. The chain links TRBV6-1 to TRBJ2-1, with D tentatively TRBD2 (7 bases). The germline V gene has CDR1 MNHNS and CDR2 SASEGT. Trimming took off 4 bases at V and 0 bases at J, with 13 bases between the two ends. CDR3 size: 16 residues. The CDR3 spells CASSVDGGPSYNEQFF. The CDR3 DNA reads TGTGCCAGCAGTGTGGACGGGGGGCCCTCCTACAATGAGCAGTTCTTC.

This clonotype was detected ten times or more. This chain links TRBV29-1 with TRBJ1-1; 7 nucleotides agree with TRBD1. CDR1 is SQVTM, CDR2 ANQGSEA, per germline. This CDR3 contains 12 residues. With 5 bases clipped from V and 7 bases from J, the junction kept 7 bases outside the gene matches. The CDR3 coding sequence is TGCAGCGTTCCCGTAGGGGGCAGTGAAGCTTTCTTT. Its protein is CSVPVGGSEAFF.

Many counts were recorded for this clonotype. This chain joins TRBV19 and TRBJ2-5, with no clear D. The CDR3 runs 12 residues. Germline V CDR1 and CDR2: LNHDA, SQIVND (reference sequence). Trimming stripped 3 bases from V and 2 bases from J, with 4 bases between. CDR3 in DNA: TGTGCCAGTAGTATCCGACAAGAGACCCAGTACTTC. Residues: CASSIRQETQYF.

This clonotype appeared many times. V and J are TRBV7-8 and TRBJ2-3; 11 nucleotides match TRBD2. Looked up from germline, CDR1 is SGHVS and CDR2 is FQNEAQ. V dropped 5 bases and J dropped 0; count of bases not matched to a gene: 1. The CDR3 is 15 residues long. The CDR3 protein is CASSRLAGSTDTQYF. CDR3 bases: TGTGCCAGCAGCCGACTAGCGGGAAGCACAGATACGCAGTATTTT.

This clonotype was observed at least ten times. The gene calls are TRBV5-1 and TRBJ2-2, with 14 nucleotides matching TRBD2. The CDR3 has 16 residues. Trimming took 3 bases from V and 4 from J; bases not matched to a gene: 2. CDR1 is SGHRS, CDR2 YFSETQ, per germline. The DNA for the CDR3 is TGCGCCAGCAGCTGGGGACTAGCGGGAGTCACCGGGGAGCTGTTTTTT. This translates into CASSWGLAGVTGELFF. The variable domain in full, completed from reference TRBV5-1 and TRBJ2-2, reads KAGVTQTPRYLIKTRGQQVTLSCSPISGHRSVSWYQQTPGQGLQFLFEYFSETQRNKGNFPGRFSGRQFSNSRSEMNVSTLELGDSALYLCASSWGLAGVTGELFFGEGSRLTVL.

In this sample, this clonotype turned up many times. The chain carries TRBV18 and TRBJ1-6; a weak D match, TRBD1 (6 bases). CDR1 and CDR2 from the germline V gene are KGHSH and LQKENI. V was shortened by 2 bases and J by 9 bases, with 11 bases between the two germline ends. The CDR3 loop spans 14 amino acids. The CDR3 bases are TGTGCCAGCTCACCATTAAGGGACACTTCACCCCTCCACTTT. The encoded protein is CASSPLRDTSPLHF.

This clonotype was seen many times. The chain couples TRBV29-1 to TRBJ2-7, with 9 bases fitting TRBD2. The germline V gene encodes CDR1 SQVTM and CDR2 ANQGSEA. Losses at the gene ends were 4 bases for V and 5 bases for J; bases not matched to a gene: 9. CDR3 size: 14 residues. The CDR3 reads CSVGRRGGIDEQYF. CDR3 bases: TGCAGCGTTGGACGGCGGGGGGGCATCGACGAGCAGTACTTC.

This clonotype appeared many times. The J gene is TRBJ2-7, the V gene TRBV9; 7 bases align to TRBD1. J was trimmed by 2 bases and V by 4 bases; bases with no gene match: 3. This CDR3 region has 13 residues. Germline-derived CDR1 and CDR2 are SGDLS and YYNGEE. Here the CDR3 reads CASSPQGAYEQYF. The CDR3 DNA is TGTGCCAGCAGCCCTCAGGGGGCCTACGAGCAGTACTTC.

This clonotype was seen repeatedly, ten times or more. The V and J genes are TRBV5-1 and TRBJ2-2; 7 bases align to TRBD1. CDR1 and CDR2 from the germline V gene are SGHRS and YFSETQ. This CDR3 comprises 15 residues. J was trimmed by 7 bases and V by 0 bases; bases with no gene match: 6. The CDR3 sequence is CASSLDDRANGELFF. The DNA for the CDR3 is TGCGCCAGCAGCTTGGATGACAGGGCCAACGGGGAGCTGTTTTTT.

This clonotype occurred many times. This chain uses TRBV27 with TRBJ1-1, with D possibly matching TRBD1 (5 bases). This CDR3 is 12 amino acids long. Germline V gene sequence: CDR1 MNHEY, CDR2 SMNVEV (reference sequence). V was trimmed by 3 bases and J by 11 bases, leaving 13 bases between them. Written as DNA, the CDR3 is TGTGCCAGCAGTTTCCCCGGGACGGACGCTTTCTTT. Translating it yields CASSFPGTDAFF.

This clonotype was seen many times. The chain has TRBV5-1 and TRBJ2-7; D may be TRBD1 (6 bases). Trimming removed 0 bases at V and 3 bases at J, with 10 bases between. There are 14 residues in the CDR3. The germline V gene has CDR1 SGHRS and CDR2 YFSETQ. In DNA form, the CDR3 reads TGCGCCAGCAGCTTGGAGGTCAGGGGCTACGAGCAGTACTTC. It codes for CASSLEVRGYEQYF. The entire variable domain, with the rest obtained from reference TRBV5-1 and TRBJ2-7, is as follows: KAGVTQTPRYLIKTRGQQVTLSCSPISGHRSVSWYQQTPGQGLQFLFEYFSETQRNKGNFPGRFSGRQFSNSRSEMNVSTLELGDSALYLCASSLEVRGYEQYFGPGTRLTVT.

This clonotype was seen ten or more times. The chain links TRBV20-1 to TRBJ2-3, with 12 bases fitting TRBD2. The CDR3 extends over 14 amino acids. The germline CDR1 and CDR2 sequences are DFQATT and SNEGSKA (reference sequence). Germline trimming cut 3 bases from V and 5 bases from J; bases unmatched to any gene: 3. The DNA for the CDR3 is TGCAGTGCTAGGACTAGCGGGAGTAGAGATACGCAGTATTTT. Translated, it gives CSARTSGSRDTQYF.

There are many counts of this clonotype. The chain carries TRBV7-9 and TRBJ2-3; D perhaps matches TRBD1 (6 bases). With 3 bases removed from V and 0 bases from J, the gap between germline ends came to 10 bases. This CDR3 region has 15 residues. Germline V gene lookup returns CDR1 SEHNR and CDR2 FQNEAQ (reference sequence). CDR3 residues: CASSFRQGSTDTQYF. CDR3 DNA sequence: TGTGCCAGCAGCTTCCGCCAGGGGAGCACAGATACGCAGTATTTT. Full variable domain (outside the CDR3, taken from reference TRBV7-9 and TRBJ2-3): DTGVSQNPRHKITKRGQNVTFRCDPISEHNRLYWYRQTLGQGPEFLTYFQNEAQLEKSRLLSDRFSAERPKGSFSTLEIQRTEQGDSAMYLCASSFRQGSTDTQYFGPGTRLTVL.

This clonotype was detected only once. CDR3 residues: CASRQDRGHSNQPQHF. In nucleotides, the CDR3 is TGTGCCAGCAGGCAGGACAGGGGGCATAGCAATCAGCCCCAGCATTTT. The gene calls are TRBV6-1 and TRBJ1-5; 11 bases are a match to TRBD1. CDR1 and CDR2 (germline): MNHNS, SASEGT. The CDR3 is 16 residues long. V trimming: 6 bases; J trimming: 0 bases; junction bases outside the gene matches: 4.

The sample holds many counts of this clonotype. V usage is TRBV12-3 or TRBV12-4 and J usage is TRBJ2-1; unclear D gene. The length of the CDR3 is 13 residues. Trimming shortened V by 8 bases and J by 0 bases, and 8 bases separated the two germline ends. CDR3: CASRANSYNEQFF. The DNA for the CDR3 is TGTGCCAGCCGAGCGAACTCCTACAATGAGCAGTTCTTC.

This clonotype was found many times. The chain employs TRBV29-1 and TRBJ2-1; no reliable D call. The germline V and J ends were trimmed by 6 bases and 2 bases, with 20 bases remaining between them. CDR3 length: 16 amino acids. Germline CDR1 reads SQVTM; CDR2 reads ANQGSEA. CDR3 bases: TGCAGCGTACCGACTCGGTCTTCGACGGCCTACAATGAGCAGTTCTTC. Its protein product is CSVPTRSSTAYNEQFF.

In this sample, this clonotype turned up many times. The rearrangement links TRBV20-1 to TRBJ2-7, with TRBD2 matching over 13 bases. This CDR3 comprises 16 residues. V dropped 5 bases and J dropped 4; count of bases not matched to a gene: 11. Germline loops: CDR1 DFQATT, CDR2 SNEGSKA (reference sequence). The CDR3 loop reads CSAGDPRTSGSYEQYF. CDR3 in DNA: TGCAGTGCTGGCGACCCCCGGACTAGCGGGAGTTACGAGCAGTACTTC.

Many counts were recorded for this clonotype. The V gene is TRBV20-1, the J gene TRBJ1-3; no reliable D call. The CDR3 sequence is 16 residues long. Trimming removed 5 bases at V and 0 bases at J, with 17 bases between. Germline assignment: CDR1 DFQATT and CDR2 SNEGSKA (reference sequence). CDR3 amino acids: CSASPIGSYSGNTIYF. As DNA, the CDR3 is TGCAGTGCTTCCCCCATCGGTTCCTACTCTGGAAACACCATATATTTT.

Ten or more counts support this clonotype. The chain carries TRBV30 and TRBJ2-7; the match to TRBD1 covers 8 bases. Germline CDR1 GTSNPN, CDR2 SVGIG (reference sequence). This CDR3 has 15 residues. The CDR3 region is CAAIFRDRPYYEQYF. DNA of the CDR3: TGTGCTGCCATATTCCGGGACAGGCCATACTACGAGCAGTACTTC.

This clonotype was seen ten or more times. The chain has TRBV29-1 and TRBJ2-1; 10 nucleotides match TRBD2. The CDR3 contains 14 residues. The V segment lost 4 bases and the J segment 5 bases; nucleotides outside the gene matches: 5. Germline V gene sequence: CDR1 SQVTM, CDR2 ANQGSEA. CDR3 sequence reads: CSVGRLAGDNEQFF. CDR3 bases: TGCAGCGTTGGCAGGCTAGCGGGAGACAATGAGCAGTTCTTC.

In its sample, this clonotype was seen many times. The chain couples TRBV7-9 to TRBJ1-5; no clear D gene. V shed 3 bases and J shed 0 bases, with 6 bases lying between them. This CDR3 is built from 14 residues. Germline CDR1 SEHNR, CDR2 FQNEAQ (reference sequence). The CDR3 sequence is CASSFGSSNQPQHF. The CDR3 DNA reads TGTGCCAGCAGCTTCGGAAGTAGCAATCAGCCCCAGCATTTT. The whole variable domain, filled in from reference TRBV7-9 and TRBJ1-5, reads DTGVSQNPRHKITKRGQNVTFRCDPISEHNRLYWYRQTLGQGPEFLTYFQNEAQLEKSRLLSDRFSAERPKGSFSTLEIQRTEQGDSAMYLCASSFGSSNQPQHFGDGTRLSIL.

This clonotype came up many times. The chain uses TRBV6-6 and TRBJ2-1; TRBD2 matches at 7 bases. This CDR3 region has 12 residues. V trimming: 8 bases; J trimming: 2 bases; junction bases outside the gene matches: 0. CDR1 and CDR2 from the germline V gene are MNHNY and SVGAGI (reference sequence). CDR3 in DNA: TGTGCCAGCGGGGGGGCCTACAATGAGCAGTTCTTC. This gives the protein CASGGAYNEQFF.